One and the same sample provided the 12 T cell receptor beta chains below, sequenced in a study of blood T cell repertoires in COVID-19. Produced via immunoSEQ multiplex PCR; TCRdb's table is partial and in-frame only. The profile covers roughly 340,000 clones, with approximately 89% appearing a single time and less than 3.5% taken by the ten largest. Sequencing was carried out using peripheral blood. These receptors came from a woman aged 18-29 years who had recovered from COVID-19.

J is TRBJ1-4 and V is TRBV14, with 8 bases matching TRBD1. Germline trimming cut 7 bases from V and 8 bases from J; bases unmatched to any gene: 6. The CDR3 runs 13 residues. Germline CDR1 and CDR2: SGHDN and FVKESK. The CDR3 sequence is CASNTNRGEKLFF. In DNA form, the CDR3 reads TGTGCCAGCAATACAAACAGGGGGGAAAAACTGTTTTTT.

This chain joins TRBV5-6 and TRBJ2-5; the D is unclear. This CDR3 spans 16 amino acids. The V and J ends lost 0 bases and 0 bases respectively, with 12 bases between them. The germline CDR1 and CDR2 sequences are SGHDT and YYEEEE. The CDR3 nucleotides read TGTGCCAGCAGCTTGGGATCCGTAGTCTACCAAGAGACCCAGTACTTC. This codes for CASSLGSVVYQETQYF.

This rearrangement joins TRBV3-1 (or the pseudogene TRBV3-2) to TRBJ1-4; D ambiguous. The CDR3 length is 16 residues. V lost 4 bases to trimming and J lost 0 bases, with 12 bases between them. CDR1 LGHDT and CDR2 YNNKEL come from the germline V gene (reference sequence). CDR3 protein: CASSRRSEATNEKLFF. Here the CDR3 DNA reads TGTGCCAGCAGCCGACGGTCGGAGGCAACTAATGAAAAACTGTTTTTT.

The chain recombines TRBV18 with TRBJ1-1; a possible D gene is TRBD1 (5 bases). The CDR3 is 16 residues long. Trimming removed 6 bases at V and 1 base at J, with 18 bases between. CDR1 and CDR2 (germline): KGHSH, LQKENI. CDR3 sequence: CASSPNQDGGNTEAFF. The CDR3 DNA follows: TGTGCCAGCTCCCCGAACCAGGACGGGGGGAACACTGAAGCTTTCTTT.

The rearrangement links TRBV15 to TRBJ2-2, with a weak D call TRBD2 (6 bases). CDR1 and CDR2 from the germline V gene are LNHNV and YYDKDF (reference sequence). The CDR3 totals 17 residues. The germline V and J ends were trimmed by 0 bases and 7 bases, with 18 bases remaining between them. DNA of the CDR3: TGTGCCACCAGCAGAGAACTAGCAGGAGCCGCGGGCGGGGAGCTGTTTTTT. This translates into CATSRELAGAAGGELFF. The full variable domain, in which reference TRBV15 and TRBJ2-2 provide the parts outside the CDR3, is DAMVIQNPRYQVTQFGKPVTLSCSQTLNHNVMYWYQQKSSQAPKLLFHYYDKDFNNEADTPDNFQSRRPNTSFCFLDIRSPGLGDTAMYLCATSRELAGAAGGELFFGEGSRLTVL.

The V gene is TRBV14, the J gene TRBJ2-2; tentatively, D is TRBD2 (5 bases). The germline gives CDR1 SGHDN, CDR2 FVKESK. CDR3 length: 15 residues. Deletions cut 4 bases from V and 2 bases from J, with 11 bases between. The CDR3 DNA reads TGTGCCAGCAGCCTCGGACTCCTAAACACCGGGGAGCTGTTTTTT. It specifies CASSLGLLNTGELFF.

The gene calls are TRBV2 and TRBJ2-7; no clear D. CDR3 length: 13 residues. V lost 6 bases and J 0 bases, leaving 9 bases between the germline ends. The germline V gene encodes CDR1 SNHLY and CDR2 FYNNEI. CDR3 region: CASSPSSSYEQYV. CDR3 nucleotides: TGTGCCAGCAGCCCCTCGAGCTCCTACGAGCAGTACGTC.

The chain couples TRBV7-9 to TRBJ1-1; TRBD1 matches at 8 bases. The CDR3 loop spans 15 amino acids. Germline V gene data show CDR1 as SEHNR and CDR2 as FQNEAQ (reference sequence). With V trimmed by 4 bases and J by 5 bases, 9 bases remained unmatched. CDR3 residues: CASSSHWTGRTEAFF. The CDR3 DNA sequence: TGTGCCAGCAGCTCTCATTGGACAGGGCGAACTGAAGCTTTCTTT.

The CDR3 DNA sequence: TGTGCCAGCAGTGAATTGGGGGGACAGGGCTTCTATGGCTACACCTTC. Translated: CASSELGGQGFYGYTF. The chain has TRBV25-1 and TRBJ1-2; 9 nucleotides agree with TRBD1. V lost 1 base and J lost 4; bases outside the gene matches: 7. Germline values: CDR1 MGHDK, CDR2 SYGVNS. CDR3 length equals 16 residues.

This chain links TRBV21-1 with TRBJ2-7; TRBD1 is the table's D call, not checked against the DNA. TRBV21-1 is labeled a pseudogene. This CDR3 is built from 13 residues. CDR3 sequence: CASSKKQGDEQYV. For the CDR3, the DNA is TGTGCCAGCAGCAAAAAACAGGGCGACGAGCAGTACGTC.

The chain couples TRBV7-2 to TRBJ2-1; D is unresolved. Germline loops: CDR1 SGHTA, CDR2 FQGNSA. The V end lost 5 bases, the J end lost 13 bases, and 18 bases lay between the germline ends. The CDR3 sequence is 13 residues long. CDR3 coding DNA: TGTGCCAGCAGCCTCTACCCGGGTTTAGAACAGTTCTTC. Encoded protein: CASSLYPGLEQFF.

The V and J genes are TRBV3-1 (or the pseudogene TRBV3-2) and TRBJ2-3; 8 bases align to TRBD1. Germline assignment: CDR1 LGHDT and CDR2 YNNKEL (reference sequence). This CDR3 contains 16 residues. V was pared by 3 bases and J by 1 base, with 6 bases of the junction left unmatched. The CDR3 sequence: CASSQAGGWGTDTQYF. In DNA, the CDR3 is TGTGCCAGCAGCCAGGCAGGGGGCTGGGGCACAGATACGCAGTATTTT.